This T cell receptor beta chain was obtained from a study of Graves' ophthalmopathy and Graves' hyperthyroidism. The wider study: In this cohort's terms, stable hyperthyroidism meant no ophthalmopathy by 18 months of follow-up. The study, taken as a whole, reports: The authors also found most expanded thyroid clonotypes above 0.001 frequency in blood. Predictions made by the model for ophthalmopathy progression reached approximately 70% sensitivity and approximately 72% specificity.

The study amplified TCR beta CDR3 regions using RNA transcripts. HTBI primers were employed in first-round RT-PCR, then a second-round multiplex PCR followed. TCRdb analysed the multiplex PCR reads with MiXCR anew, one entry per CDR3 protein. The table includes around 1.1 million distinct CDR3 sequences, roughly 35% detected once. There are many counts of this clonotype. Antigen unknown. Trimming removed 6 bases from V and 2 bases from J, with 16 bases in between. Germline V gives CDR1 MNHEY, CDR2 SVGAGI. This CDR3 spans 15 amino acids. If patients had other autoimmune diseases, uncontrolled infections, pregnancy or lactation, they were excluded.

V is TRBV6-5 and J is TRBJ2-5; weak D call: TRBD2 (6 bases). The sequencing sample was made of peripheral blood or thyroid tissue (not recorded which). This receptor was taken from an adult man with Graves' hyperthyroidism. The CDR3 region is CASRRRDWGQETQYF. DNA for the CDR3: TGTGCCAGCAGGCGCCGGGACTGGGGACAAGAGACCCAGTACTTC.